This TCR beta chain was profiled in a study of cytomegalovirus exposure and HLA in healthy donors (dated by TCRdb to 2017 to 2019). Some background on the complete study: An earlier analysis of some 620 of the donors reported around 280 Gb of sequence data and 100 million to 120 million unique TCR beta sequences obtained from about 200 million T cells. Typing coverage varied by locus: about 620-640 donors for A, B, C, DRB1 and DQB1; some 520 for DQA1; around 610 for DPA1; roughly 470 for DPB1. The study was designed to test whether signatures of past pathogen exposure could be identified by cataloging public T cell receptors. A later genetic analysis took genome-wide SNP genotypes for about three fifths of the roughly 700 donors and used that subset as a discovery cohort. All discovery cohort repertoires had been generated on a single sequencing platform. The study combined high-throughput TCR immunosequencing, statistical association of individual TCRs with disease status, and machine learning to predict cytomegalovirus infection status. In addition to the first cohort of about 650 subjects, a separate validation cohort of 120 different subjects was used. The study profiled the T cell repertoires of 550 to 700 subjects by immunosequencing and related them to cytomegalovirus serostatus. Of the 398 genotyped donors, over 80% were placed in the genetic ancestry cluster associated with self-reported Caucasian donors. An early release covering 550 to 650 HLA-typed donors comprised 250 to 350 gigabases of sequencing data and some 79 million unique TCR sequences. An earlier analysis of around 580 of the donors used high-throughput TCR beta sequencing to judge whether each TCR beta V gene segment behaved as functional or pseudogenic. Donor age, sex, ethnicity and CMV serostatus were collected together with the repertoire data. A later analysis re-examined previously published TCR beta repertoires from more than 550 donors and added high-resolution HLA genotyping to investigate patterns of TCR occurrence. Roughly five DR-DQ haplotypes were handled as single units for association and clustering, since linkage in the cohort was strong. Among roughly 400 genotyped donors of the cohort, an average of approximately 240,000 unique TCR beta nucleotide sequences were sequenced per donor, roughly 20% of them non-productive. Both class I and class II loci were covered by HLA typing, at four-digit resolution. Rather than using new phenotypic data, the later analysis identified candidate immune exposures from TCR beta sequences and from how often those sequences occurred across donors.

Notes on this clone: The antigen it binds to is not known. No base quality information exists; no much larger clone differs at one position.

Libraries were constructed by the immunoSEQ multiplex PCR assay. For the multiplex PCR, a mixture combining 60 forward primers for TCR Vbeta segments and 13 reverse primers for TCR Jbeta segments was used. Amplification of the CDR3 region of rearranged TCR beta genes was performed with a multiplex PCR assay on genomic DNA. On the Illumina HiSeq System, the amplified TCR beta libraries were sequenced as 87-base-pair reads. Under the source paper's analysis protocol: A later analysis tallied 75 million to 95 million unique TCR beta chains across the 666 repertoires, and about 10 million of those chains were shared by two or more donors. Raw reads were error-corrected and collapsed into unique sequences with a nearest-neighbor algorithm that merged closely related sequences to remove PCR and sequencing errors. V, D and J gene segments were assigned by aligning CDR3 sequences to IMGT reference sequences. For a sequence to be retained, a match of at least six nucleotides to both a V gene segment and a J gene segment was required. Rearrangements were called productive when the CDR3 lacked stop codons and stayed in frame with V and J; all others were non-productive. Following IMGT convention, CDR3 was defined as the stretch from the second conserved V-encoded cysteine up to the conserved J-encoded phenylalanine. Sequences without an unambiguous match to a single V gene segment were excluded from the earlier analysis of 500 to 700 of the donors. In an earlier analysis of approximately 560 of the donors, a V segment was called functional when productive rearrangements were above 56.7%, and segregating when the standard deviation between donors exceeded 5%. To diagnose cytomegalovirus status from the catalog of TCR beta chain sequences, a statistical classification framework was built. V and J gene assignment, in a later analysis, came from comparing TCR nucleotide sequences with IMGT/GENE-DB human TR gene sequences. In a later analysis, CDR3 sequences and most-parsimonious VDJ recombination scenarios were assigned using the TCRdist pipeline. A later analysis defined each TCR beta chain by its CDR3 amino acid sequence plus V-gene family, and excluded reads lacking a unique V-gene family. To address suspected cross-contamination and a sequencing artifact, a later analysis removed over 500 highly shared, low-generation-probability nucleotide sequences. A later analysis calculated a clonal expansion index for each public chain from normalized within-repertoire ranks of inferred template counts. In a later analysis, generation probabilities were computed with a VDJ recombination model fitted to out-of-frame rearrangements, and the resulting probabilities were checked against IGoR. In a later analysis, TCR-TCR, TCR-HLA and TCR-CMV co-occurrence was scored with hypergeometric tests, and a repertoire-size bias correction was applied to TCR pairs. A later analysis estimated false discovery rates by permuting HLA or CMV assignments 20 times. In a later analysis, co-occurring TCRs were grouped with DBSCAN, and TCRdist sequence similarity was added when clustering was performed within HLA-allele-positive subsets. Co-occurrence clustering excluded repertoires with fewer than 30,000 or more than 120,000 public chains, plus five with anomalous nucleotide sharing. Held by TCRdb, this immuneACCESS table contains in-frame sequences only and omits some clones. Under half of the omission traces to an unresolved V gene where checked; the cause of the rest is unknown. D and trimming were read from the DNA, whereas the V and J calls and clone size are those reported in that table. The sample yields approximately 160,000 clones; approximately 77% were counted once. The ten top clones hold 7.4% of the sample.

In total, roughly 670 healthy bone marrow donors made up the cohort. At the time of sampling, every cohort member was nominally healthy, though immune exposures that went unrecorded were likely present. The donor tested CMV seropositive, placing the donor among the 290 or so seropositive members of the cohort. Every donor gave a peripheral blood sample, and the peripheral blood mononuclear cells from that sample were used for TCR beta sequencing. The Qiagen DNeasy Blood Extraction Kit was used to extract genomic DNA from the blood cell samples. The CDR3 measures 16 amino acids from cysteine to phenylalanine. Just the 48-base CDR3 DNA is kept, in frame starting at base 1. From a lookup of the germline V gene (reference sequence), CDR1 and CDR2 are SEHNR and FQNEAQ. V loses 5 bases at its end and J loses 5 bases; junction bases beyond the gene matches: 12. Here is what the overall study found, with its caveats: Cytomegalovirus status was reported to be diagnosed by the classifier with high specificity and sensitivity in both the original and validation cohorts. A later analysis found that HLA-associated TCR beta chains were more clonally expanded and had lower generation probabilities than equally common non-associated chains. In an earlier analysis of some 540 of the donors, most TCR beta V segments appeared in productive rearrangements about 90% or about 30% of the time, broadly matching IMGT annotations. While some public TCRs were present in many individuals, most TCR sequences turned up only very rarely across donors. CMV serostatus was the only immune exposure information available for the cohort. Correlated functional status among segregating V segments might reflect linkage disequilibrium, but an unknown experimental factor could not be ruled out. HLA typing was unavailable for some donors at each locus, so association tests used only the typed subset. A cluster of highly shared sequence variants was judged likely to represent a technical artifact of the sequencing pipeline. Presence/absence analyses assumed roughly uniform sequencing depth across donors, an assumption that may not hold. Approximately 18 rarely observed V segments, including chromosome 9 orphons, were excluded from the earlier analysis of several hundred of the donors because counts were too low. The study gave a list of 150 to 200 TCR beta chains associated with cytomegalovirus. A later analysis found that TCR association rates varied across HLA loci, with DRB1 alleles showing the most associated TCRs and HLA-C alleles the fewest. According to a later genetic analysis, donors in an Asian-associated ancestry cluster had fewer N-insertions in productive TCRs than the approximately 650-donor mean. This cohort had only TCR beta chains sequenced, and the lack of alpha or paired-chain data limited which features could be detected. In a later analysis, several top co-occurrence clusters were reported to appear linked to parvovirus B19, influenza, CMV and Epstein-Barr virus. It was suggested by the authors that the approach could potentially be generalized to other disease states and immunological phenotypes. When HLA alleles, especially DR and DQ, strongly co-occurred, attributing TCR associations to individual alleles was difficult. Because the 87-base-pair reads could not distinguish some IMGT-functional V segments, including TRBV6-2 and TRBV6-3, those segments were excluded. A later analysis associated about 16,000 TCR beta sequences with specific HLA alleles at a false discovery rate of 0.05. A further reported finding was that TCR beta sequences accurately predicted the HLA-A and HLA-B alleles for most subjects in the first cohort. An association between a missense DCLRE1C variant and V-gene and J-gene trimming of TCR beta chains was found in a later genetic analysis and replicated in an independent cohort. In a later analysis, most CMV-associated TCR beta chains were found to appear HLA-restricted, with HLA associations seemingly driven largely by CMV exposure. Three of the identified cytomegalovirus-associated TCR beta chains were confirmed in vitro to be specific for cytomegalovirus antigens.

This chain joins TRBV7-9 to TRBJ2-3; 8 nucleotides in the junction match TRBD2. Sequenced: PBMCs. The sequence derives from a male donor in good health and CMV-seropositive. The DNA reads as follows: TGTGCCAGCAGCCTCACAATCGGGGGGGCTGAAGATACGCAGTATTTT. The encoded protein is CASSLTIGGAEDTQYF.